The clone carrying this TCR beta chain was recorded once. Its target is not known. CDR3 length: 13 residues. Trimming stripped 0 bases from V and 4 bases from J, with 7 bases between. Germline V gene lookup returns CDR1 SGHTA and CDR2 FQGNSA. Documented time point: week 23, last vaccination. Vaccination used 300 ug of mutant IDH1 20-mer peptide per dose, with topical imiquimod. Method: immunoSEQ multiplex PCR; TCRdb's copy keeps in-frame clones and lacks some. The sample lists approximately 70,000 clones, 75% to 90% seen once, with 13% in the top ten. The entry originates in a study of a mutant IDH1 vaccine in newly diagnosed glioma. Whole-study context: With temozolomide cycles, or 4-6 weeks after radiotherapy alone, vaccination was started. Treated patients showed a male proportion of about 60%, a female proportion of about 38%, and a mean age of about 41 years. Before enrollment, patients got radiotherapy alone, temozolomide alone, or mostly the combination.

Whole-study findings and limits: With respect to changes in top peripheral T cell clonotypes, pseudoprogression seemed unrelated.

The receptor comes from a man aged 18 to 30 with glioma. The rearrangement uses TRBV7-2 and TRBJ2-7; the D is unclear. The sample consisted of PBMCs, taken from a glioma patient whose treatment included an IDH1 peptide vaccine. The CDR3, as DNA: TGTGCCAGCAGCTTAGCGCCTGGGTACGAGCAGTACTTC. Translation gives CASSLAPGYEQYF. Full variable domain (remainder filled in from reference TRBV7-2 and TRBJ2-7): GAGVSQSPSNKVTEKGKDVELRCDPISGHTALYWYRQSLGQGLEFLIYFQGNSAPDKSGLPSDRFSAERTGGSVSTLTIQRTQQEDSAVYLCASSLAPGYEQYFGPGTRLTVT.